The 11 T cell receptor beta chains listed next were all sequenced from one sample in a study of T cell responses to AZD1222 COVID-19 vaccine. Repertoires were generated with immunoSEQ multiplex PCR, while TCRdb's copy carries only in-frame clones and drops some. The sample lists some 93,000 clones, around 89% seen once, with roughly 12% in the top ten. The specimen comprised peripheral blood, sampled 28 days after the second AZD1222 dose. These receptor sequences come from an adult who received the AZD1222 COVID-19 vaccine.

The chain links TRBV28 to TRBJ2-5; D possibly matches TRBD1 or TRBD2 (7 bases each). CDR1 is MDHEN and CDR2 is SYDVKM in the germline V gene. The CDR3 contains 13 residues. The V end lost 8 bases, the J end lost 1 base, and 11 bases lay between the germline ends. The CDR3 DNA sequence: TGTGCCAGCGGCAGGGGGGGCCAAGAGACCCAGTACTTC. Protein product: CASGRGGQETQYF.

This clone appeared once. V gene TRBV28 combines with J gene TRBJ2-7, with D possibly matching TRBD2 (8 bases). CDR1 is MDHEN and CDR2 is SYDVKM in the germline V gene. Trimming removed 4 bases from V and 3 bases from J, with 19 bases in between. The CDR3 runs to 16 residues. CDR3 in amino acids: CASSYRGSGGVYEQYF. For the CDR3, the DNA is TGTGCCAGCAGTTACAGGGGAAGCGGGGGAGTCTACGAGCAGTACTTC.

J is TRBJ1-1 and V is TRBV6-5, with D maybe TRBD1 (6 bases). CDR1 is MNHEY and CDR2 is SVGAGI in the germline V gene. Trimming left V 6 bases short and J 0 bases short, with 11 bases between. The CDR3 is made up of 14 amino acids. The CDR3 protein is CASRRTDMNTEAFF. CDR3 coding DNA: TGTGCCAGCAGACGGACAGACATGAACACTGAAGCTTTCTTT.

The chain carries TRBV2 and TRBJ2-5; D gene ambiguous. The V gene's germline CDR1 is SNHLY and CDR2 FYNNEI. The germline V and J ends were trimmed by 4 bases and 5 bases, with 8 bases remaining between them. The CDR3 consists of 12 residues. This chain's CDR3 is CASSVWVETQYF. The CDR3 DNA follows: TGTGCCAGCAGTGTGTGGGTGGAGACCCAGTACTTC.

The chain uses TRBV7-9 and TRBJ2-2; the D is unclear. This CDR3 has 12 amino acids. Between the trimmed V and J ends, which lost 2 bases and 2 bases, there was a span of 0 bases. The germline V gene encodes CDR1 SEHNR and CDR2 FQNEAQ (reference sequence). This chain's CDR3 is CASSLNTGELFF. The CDR3 nucleotides read TGTGCCAGCAGCTTAAACACCGGGGAGCTGTTTTTT.

V and J are TRBV6-1 and TRBJ1-1; no definite D call. The CDR3 consists of 13 residues. Germline loops: CDR1 MNHNS, CDR2 SASEGT. V gave up 1 base and J gave up 1 base, with 4 bases separating them. CDR3 in DNA: TGTGCCAGCAGTGAAGTGGGGAACACTGAAGCTTTCTTT. Protein sequence: CASSEVGNTEAFF.

Here the CDR3 reads CASSESTGHGSPLHF. DNA of the CDR3: TGTGCCAGCAGTGAATCGACAGGGCACGGTTCACCCCTCCACTTT. The genes are TRBV25-1 and TRBJ1-6; 7 bases map to TRBD1. The CDR3 has 15 amino acids. Losses at the gene ends were 1 base for V and 9 bases for J; bases not matched to a gene: 6. Per the germline V gene, CDR1 is MGHDK and CDR2 is SYGVNS. The full variable domain, with the rest looked up from reference TRBV25-1 and TRBJ1-6, is EADIYQTPRYLVIGTGKKITLECSQTMGHDKMYWYQQDPGMELHLIHYSYGVNSTEKGDLSSESTVSRIRTEHFPLTLESARPSHTSQYLCASSESTGHGSPLHFGNGTRLTVT.

This clone was counted between two and nine times. The chain combines TRBV5-1 with TRBJ2-5, with D tentatively TRBD2 (5 bases). Trimming took off 5 bases at V and 4 bases at J, with 12 bases between the two ends. The CDR3 covers 13 residues. Germline assignment: CDR1 SGHRS and CDR2 YFSETQ. Here the CDR3 reads CASRRTGLETQYF. In DNA form, the CDR3 reads TGCGCCAGCAGAAGGACGGGATTAGAGACCCAGTACTTC.

This chain uses TRBV7-2 with TRBJ1-1; D remains unclear. Germline V gene data show CDR1 as SGHTA and CDR2 as FQGNSA. Between the trimmed V and J ends, which lost 2 bases and 5 bases, there was a span of 9 bases. This CDR3 has 13 amino acids. The CDR3 region has the DNA TGTGCCAGCAGCTTATCCCATGGGACTGAAGCTTTCTTT. Amino acids: CASSLSHGTEAFF. Full variable domain (remainder filled in from reference TRBV7-2 and TRBJ1-1): GAGVSQSPSNKVTEKGKDVELRCDPISGHTALYWYRQSLGQGLEFLIYFQGNSAPDKSGLPSDRFSAERTGGSVSTLTIQRTQQEDSAVYLCASSLSHGTEAFFGQGTRLTVV.

This chain joins TRBV27 and TRBJ1-5; D may be TRBD1 (6 bases). Germline V lookup: CDR1 MNHEY, CDR2 SMNVEV (reference sequence). The CDR3 spans 14 residues. The V gene lost 5 bases and the J gene lost 6 bases, with 14 bases spanning the gap. CDR3 in DNA: TGTGCCAGCAGTCCATACAGGGTATCTCAGCCCCAGCATTTT. Its protein product is CASSPYRVSQPQHF.

The rearrangement joins TRBV3-1 (or the pseudogene TRBV3-2) to TRBJ2-2; 9 bases map to TRBD2. From germline, CDR1 is LGHDT and CDR2 YNNKEL (reference sequence). V shed 4 bases, J shed 6 bases, and the junction held 9 bases outside the gene matches. The CDR3 totals 16 residues. The CDR3 spells CASSLLAGESPGELFF. CDR3 nucleotide sequence: TGTGCCAGCAGCCTATTAGCGGGAGAGTCCCCCGGGGAGCTGTTTTTT.